This TCR beta chain is drawn from a study of Ad26.COV2.S vaccination and SARS-CoV-2 variants. Study background: This donor came from the COV1001 trial of Ad26.COV2.S. Study results and limitations: TCR breadth and depth estimates may have understated total T cell responses. For non-spike TCRs, breadth in vaccine recipients resembled that in placebo recipients. Spike-specific CD8+ and CD4+ T cell responses reportedly showed substantial breadth after vaccination.

Sequenced by immunoSEQ multiplex PCR; TCRdb stores in-frame clones only, minus some. The data hold fewer than 400,000 clones, with about 82% observed a single time. Treatment specified: around 19 received Ad26.COV2.S at low or high dose, single or two shots; about 5 received placebo; per-sample allocation not given. Sampling occurred on day 63 after the first vaccine or placebo injection. V was pared by 1 base and J by 0 bases, with 18 bases between. This CDR3 comprises 18 residues. Germline V lookup: CDR1 SGHNT, CDR2 YENEEA. As regards this clone: What it binds is unknown.

The sample here was peripheral blood, taken in a trial of Ad26.COV2.S vaccine versus placebo. The chain is built from TRBV11-3 and TRBJ1-1; D call uncertain. This receptor was taken from a person between 18 and 59 years old who received the Ad26.COV2.S COVID-19 vaccine or a placebo. The CDR3 DNA reads as TGTGCCAGCAGCTTAGTTCCGGGGTTGGTACCGATGAACACTGAAGCTTTCTTT. Its translation is CASSLVPGLVPMNTEAFF.